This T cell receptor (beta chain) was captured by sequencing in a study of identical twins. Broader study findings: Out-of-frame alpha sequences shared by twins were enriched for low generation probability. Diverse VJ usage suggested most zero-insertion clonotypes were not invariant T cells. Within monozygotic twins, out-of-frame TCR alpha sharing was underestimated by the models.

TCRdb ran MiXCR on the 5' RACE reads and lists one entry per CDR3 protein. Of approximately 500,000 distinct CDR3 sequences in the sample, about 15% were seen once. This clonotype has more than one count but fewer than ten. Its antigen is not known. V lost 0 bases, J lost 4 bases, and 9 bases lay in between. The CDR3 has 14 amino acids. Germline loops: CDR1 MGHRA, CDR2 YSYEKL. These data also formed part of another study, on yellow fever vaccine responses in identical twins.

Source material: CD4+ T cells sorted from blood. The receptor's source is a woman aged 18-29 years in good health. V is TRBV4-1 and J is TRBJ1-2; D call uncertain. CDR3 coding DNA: TGCGCCAGCAGCCAAGATTTCGGTGGCTATGGCTACACCTTC. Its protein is CASSQDFGGYGYTF.